This record looks at one TCR beta chain sequence and its context. The antigen this receptor binds is unknown. Base qualities are not at hand, and no much larger clone is one base apart. TCRbeta CDR3 regions were amplified from genomic DNA using the immunoSEQ Assay, a bias-controlled multiplex PCR. The study's processing was this. The number of nucleated cells in each sample was estimated from the amplification of reference gene primers within the assay. To quantify the absolute abundance of each unique TCRbeta CDR3 rearrangement, sequence reads were collapsed and filtered. For each sample, productive Simpson clonality was calculated as the square root of Simpson's diversity index across productive rearrangements. TCRdb provides this immuneACCESS table in a form limited to in-frame rearrangements. Some clones are lacking; in checked studies, under half of them reflect an unresolved V gene, and why the rest are absent is not known. V and J calls plus clone size are reproduced from that table; the DNA served to infer D and trimming. The sample table contains about 150,000 clones; only one count was recorded for approximately 80% of them. Roughly two fifths of the sample goes to the ten largest clones.

This sample was taken from a study of blood T cell repertoires in COVID-19 (TCRdb year 2020). Some background on the complete study: Collaborator samples came from the United States, Italy and Spain and covered acute and convalescent phases of COVID-19. The material from the prospective study consisted of cDNA or gDNA derived from T cells, B-cell-depleted T cells, or PBMCs. The dataset comprised deeply sampled blood TCRbeta repertoires from subjects exposed to, actively infected with, or recovered from COVID-19. The repertoires were made available in a free public database intended to serve as a resource for research on the immune response to SARS-CoV-2. The samples were drawn from the first 160 participants of the ongoing ImmuneRACE study and from over a thousand subjects provided by 6 global collaborators. A de-identified subject ID, COVID-19 status, age in years and sex were almost always included in the sample metadata. Where available, HLA class I and class II types were taken from metadata supplied by the sample provider and were not determined by assay-based typing.

The collaborating institutions used their own protocols to collect whole blood in K2EDTA tubes. Collaborator samples were shipped for TCRbeta analysis as frozen whole blood, isolated PBMCs, or DNA extracted from either sample type. The cysteine opens and the phenylalanine closes a CDR3 of 14 amino acids. The only DNA kept is the CDR3, 42 bases in frame from the first base. The germline V gene specifies SGHTA as CDR1 and FQGNSA as CDR2. The germline V end is reduced by 7 bases and the J end by 4 bases; junction bases left unmatched: 7. What the study reported, not specific to this receptor: How much clinical and demographic metadata was included differed by source and by participant, and the metadata was provided uncurated.

This TCR was recovered from a human donor in a cohort sampled during active COVID-19. The chain uses TRBV7-2 and TRBJ2-5; 9 middle bases align to TRBD1. Material: peripheral blood. In nucleotides, the sequence is TGTGCCAGCACCCTCACAGGGGGCGGAGAGACCCAGTACTTC. The encoded protein is CASTLTGGGETQYF.